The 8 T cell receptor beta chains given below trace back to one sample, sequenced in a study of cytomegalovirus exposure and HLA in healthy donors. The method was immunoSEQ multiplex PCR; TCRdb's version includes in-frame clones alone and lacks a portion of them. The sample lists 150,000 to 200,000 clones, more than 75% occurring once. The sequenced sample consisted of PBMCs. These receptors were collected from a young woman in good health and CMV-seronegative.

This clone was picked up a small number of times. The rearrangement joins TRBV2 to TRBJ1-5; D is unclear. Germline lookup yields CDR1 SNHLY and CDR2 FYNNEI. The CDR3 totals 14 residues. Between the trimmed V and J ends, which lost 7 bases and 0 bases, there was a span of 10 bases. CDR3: CASTGEYSNQPQHF. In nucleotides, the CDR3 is TGTGCCAGCACCGGGGAGTATAGCAATCAGCCCCAGCATTTT.

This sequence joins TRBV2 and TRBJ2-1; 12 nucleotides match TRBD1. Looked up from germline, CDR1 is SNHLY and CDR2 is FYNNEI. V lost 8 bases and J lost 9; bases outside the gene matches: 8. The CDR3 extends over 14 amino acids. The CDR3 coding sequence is TGTGCCAGCCTCATTGGGACAGGGGGCGGTGAGCAGTTCTTC. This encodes CASLIGTGGGEQFF.

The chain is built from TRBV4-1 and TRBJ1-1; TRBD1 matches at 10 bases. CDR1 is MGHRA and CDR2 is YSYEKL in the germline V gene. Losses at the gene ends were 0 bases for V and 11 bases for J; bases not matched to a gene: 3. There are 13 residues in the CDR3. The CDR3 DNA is TGCGCCAGCAGCCAAGATATGGGACAGGGGGCTTTCTTT. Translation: CASSQDMGQGAFF.

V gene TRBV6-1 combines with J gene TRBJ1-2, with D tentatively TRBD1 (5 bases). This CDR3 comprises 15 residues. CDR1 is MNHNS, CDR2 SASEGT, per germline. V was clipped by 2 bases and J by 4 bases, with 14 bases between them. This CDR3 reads CASSERIGVGYGYTF. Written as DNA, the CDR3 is TGTGCCAGCAGTGAACGGATAGGGGTGGGCTATGGCTACACCTTC.

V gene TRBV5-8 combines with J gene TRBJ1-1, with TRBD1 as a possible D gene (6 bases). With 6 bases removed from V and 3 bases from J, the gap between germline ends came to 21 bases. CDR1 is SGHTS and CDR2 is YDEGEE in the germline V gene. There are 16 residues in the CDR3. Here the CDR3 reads CASTPPRAGVYTEAFF. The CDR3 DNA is TGTGCCAGCACCCCTCCCAGGGCAGGGGTATACACTGAAGCTTTCTTT.

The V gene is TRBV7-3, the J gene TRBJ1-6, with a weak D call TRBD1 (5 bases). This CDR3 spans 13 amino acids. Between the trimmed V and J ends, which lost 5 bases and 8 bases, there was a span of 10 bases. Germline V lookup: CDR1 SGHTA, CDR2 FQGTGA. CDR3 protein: CASSPGGYSPLHF. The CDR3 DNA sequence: TGTGCCAGCAGCCCCGGGGGTTATTCACCCCTCCACTTT.

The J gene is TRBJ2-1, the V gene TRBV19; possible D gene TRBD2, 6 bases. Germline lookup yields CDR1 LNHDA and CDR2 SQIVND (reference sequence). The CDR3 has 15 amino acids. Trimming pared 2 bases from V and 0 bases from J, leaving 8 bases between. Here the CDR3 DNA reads TGTGCCAGTAGTATATCGGGACTCTCCTACAATGAGCAGTTCTTC. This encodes CASSISGLSYNEQFF.

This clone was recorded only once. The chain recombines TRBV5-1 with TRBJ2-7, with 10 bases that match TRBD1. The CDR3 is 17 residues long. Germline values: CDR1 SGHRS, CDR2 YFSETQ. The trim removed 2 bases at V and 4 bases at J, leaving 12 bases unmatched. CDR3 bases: TGCGCCAGCAGCTTAAGGTCAGACAGGGGGCGAATTTACGAGCAGTACTTC. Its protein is CASSLRSDRGRIYEQYF.